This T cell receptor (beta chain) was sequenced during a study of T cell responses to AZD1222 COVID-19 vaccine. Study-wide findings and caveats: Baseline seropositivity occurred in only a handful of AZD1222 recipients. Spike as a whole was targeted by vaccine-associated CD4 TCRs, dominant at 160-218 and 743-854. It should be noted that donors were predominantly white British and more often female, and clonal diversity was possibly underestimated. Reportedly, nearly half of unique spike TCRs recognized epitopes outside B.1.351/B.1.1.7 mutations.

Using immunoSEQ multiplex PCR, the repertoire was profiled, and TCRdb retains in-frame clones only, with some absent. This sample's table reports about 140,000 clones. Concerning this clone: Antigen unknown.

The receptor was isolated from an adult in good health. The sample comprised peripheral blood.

The CDR3 DNA is TGTGCCAGCAGGCAGGGGGCCTATAATTCACCCCTCCACTTT. Translating it yields CASRQGAYNSPLHF. The chain recombines TRBV25-1 with TRBJ1-6; 7 bases match TRBD1. This CDR3 has 14 amino acids. The junction had 1 base not matched to a gene; V was cut back by 6 bases and J by 2 bases. Germline CDR1 is MGHDK and CDR2 is SYGVNS.